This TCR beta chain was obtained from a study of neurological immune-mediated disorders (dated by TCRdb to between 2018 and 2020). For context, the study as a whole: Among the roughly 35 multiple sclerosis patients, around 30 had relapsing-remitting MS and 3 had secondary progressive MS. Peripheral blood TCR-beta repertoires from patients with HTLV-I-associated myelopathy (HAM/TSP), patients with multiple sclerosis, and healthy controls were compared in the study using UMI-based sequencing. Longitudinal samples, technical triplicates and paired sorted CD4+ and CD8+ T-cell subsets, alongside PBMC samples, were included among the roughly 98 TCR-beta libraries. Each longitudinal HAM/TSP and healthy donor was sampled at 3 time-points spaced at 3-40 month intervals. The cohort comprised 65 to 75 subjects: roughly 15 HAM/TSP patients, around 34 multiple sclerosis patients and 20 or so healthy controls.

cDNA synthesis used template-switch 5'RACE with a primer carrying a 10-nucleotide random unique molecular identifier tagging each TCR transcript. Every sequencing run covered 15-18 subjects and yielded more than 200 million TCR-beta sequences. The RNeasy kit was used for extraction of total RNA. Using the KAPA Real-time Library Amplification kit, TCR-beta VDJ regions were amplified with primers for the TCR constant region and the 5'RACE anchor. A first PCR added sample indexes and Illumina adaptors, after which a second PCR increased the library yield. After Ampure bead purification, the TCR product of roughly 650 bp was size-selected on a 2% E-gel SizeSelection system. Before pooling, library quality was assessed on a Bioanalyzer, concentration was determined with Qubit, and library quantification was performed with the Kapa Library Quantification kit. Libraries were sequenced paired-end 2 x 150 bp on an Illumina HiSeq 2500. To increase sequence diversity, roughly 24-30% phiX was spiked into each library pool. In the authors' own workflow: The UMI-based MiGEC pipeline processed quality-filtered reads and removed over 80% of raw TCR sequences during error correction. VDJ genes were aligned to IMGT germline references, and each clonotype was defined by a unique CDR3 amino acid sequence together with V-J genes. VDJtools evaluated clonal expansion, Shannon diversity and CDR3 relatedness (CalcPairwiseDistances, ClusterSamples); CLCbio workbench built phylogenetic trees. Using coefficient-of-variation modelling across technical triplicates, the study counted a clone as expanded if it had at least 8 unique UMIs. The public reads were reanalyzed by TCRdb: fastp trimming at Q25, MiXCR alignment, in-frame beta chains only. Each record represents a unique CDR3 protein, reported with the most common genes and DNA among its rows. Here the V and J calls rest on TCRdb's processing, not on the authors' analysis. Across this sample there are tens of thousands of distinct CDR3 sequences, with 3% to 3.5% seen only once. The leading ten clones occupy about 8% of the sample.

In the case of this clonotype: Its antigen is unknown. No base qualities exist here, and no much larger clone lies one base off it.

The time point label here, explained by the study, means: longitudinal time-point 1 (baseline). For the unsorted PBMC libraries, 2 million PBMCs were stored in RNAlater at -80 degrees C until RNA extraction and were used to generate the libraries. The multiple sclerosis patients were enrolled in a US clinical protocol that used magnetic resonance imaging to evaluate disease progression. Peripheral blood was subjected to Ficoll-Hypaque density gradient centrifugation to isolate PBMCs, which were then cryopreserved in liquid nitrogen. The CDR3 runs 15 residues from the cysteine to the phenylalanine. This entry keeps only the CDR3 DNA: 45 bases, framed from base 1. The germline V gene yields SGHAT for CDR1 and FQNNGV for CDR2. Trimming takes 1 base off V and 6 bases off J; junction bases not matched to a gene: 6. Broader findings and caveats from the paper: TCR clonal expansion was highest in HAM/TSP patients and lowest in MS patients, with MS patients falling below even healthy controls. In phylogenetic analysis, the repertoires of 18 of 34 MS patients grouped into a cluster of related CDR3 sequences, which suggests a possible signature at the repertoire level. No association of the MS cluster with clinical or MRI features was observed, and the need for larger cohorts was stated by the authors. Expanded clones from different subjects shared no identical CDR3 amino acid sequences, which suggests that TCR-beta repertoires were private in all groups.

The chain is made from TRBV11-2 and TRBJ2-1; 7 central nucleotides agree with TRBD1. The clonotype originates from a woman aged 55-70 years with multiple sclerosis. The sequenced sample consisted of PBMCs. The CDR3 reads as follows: CASSLGAQGVNEQFF. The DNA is TGTGCCAGCAGCTTAGGTGCGCAGGGGGTCAATGAGCAGTTCTTC.